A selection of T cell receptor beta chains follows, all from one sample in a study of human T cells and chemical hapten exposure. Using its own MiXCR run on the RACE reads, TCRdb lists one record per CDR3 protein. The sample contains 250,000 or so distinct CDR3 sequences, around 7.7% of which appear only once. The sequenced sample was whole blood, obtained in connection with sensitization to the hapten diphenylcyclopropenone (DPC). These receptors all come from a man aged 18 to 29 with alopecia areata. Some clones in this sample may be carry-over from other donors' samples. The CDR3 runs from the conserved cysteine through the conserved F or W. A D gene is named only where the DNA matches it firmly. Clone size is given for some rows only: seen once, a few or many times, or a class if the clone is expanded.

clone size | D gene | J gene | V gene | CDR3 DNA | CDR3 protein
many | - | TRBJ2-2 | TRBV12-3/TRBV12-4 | TGTGCCAGCAGCTTAGGGGGGAACACCGGGGAGCTGTTTTTT | CASSLGGNTGELFF
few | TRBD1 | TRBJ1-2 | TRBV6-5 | TGTGCCAGCAGTTACACGTACGGGACAGGGGAAGGCTACACCTTC | CASSYTYGTGEGYTF
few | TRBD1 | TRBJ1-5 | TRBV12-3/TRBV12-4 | TGTGCCAGCCGGACAGGCGATAGATCTCAGCCCCAGCATTTT | CASRTGDRSQPQHF
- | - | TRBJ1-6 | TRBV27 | TGTGCCAGCAGTTTCTCAGGTTTCGGAGGGTCACCCCTCCACTTT | CASSFSGFGGSPLHF
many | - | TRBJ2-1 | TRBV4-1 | TGCGCCAGCAGCCAAGTCGCTAGCCCGTATCGGAATGAGCAGTTCTTC | CASSQVASPYRNEQFF
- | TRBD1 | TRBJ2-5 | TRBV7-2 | TGTGCCAGCAGCGCCCGAGCCGGGACAGGCTGGGAGACCCAGTACTTC | CASSARAGTGWETQYF
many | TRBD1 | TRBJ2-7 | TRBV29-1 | TGCAGCGCCATCGGCCTAGGGGACAGCTACGAGCAGTACTTC | CSAIGLGDSYEQYF
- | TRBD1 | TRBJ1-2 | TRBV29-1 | TGCAGCGTTGTTGGACAGGGTTATTATGGCTATGGCTACACCTTC | CSVVGQGYYGYGYTF
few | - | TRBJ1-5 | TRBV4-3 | TGCGCCAGCAGCCAAGAGTGGAATCAGCCCCAGCATTTT | CASSQEWNQPQHF
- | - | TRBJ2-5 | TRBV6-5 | TGTGCCAGCAAACCGGGACGGCAAGAGACCCAGTACTTC | CASKPGRQETQYF
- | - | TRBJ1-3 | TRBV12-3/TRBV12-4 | TGTGCCAGCAGTTTCCCGCCAGGGGCGTCTGGAAACACCATATATTTT | CASSFPPGASGNTIYF
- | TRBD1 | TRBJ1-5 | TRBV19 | TGTGCCAGTAGTACTAGGCCAGGGGGTAATCAGCCCCAGCATTTT | CASSTRPGGNQPQHF
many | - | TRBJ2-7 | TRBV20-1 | TGCAGTGCAGTGGAGTCCACCTACGAGCAGTACTTC | CSAVESTYEQYF
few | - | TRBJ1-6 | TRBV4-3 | TGCGCCAGCAGCCAAGCGGCTACAGGGCTACCGCGAGATTCCTATAATTCACCCCTCCACTTT | CASSQAATGLPRDSYNSPLHF
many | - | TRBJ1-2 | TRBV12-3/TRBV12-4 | TGTGCCAGCCCCATGGCGGGAAACTATGGCTACACCTTC | CASPMAGNYGYTF
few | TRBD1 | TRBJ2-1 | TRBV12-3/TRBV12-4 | TGTGCCAGCACCCGGACAGGGTCCTACAATGAGCAGTTCTTC | CASTRTGSYNEQFF
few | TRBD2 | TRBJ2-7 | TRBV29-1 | TGCAGCGTTGAAGATCGACGACAGCGGGGGAATTACGAGCAGTACTTC | CSVEDRRQRGNYEQYF
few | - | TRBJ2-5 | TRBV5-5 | TGTGCCAGCAGCTTGGATGCCCCGGGGACCCAGTACTTC | CASSLDAPGTQYF
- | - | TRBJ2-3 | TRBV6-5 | TGTGCCAGCAGTTACTCGAGATGGGACACAGATACGCAGTATTTT | CASSYSRWDTDTQYF
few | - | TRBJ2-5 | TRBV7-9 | TGTGCCAGCATATCGGGTCAAGAGACCCAGTACTTC | CASISGQETQYF
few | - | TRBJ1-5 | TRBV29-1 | TGCAGCGTTGTTGGCGGGTGGAATCAGCCCCAGCATTTT | CSVVGGWNQPQHF
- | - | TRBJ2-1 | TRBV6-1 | TGTGCCAGCAGTGAACATTTACAGATCTACAATGAGCAGTTCTTC | CASSEHLQIYNEQFF
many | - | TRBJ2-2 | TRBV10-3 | TGTGCCATCAGTGATCGGGGAGCCGGGGAGCTGTTTTTT | CAISDRGAGELFF
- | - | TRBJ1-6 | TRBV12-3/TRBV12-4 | TGTGCCAGCAGTCCCAGGGTCTTCTCCTATAATTCACCCCTCCACTTT | CASSPRVFSYNSPLHF
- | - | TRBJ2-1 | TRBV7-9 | TGTGCCAGCAAATCGACAGGAAGAAATGAGCAGTTCTTC | CASKSTGRNEQFF
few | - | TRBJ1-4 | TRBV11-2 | TGTGCCAGCAGCCCCGGGACACGCAATGAAAAACTGTTTTTT | CASSPGTRNEKLFF
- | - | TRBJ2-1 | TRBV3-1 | TGTGCCAGCAGCCAAGAAAACGGGGGCACCTACAATGAGCAGTTCTTC | CASSQENGGTYNEQFF
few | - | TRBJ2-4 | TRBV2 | TGTGCCAGCACCCGCGAACGGGTCGGGGAAAACATTCAGTACTTC | CASTRERVGENIQYF
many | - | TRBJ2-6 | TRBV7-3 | TGTGCCAGCAGCCCCTTAGCGGGACAGGGCAACGTCCTGACTTTC | CASSPLAGQGNVLTF
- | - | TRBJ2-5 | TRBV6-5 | TGTGCCAGCATGGCCAGAAACCGGCACGAGACCCAGTACTTC | CASMARNRHETQYF
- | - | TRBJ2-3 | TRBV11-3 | TGTGCCAGCAGCCAAGGGACAAGCACAGATACGCAGTGTTTT | CASSQGTSTDTQCF
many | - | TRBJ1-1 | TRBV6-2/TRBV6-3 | TGTGCCAGCAGTTACGATGGGGCCTACGGCACTGAAGCTTTCTTT | CASSYDGAYGTEAFF
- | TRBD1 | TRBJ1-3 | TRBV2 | TGTGCCGGCACTCCCGAGACAGGGATTGGAAACACCATATATTTT | CAGTPETGIGNTIYF
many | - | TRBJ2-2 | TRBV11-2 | TGTGCCAGCAGCCCGAAATTACAGGGAGGGGAGCTGTTTTTT | CASSPKLQGGELFF
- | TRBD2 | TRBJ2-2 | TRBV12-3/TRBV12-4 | TGTGCCAGCAGTTTAGGCCAAGGACTAGCGGGGTCGAACACCGGGGAGCTGTTTTTT | CASSLGQGLAGSNTGELFF
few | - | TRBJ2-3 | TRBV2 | TGTGCCAGCATCCAATCGGCAGGGTATACAGATACGCAGTATTTT | CASIQSAGYTDTQYF
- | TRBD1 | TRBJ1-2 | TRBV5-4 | TGTGCCAGCAGCTTGACCGGGACAGTCTATGGCTACACCTTC | CASSLTGTVYGYTF
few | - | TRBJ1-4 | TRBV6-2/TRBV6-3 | TGTGCCAGCGCAAATCAGGATGAAAAACTGTTTTTT | CASANQDEKLFF
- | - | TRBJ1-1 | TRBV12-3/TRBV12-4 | TGTGCCAGCAGACAGGGAGATGAAGCTTTCTTT | CASRQGDEAFF
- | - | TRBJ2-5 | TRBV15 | TGTGCCACCAGCCACTCAACTAGTACGGAGACCCAGTACTTC | CATSHSTSTETQYF
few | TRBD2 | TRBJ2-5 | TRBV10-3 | TGTGCCATCAGTGGTTCTAGCGGGGGAATACAAGAGACCCAGTACTTC | CAISGSSGGIQETQYF
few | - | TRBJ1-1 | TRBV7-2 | TGTGCCAGCAGCCAGGTCGCCGCAGGGACCACTGAAGCTTTCTTT | CASSQVAAGTTEAFF
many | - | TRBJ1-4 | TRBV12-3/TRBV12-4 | TGTGCCAGCAGTCCCCCTAACGGGGGCGGATTTGCAACTAATGAAAAACTGTTTTTT | CASSPPNGGGFATNEKLFF
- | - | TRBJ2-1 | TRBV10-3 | TGTGCCATCAGTGGAGATCCCTACAATGAGCAGTTCTTC | CAISGDPYNEQFF
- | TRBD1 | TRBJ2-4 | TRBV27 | TGTGCCAGCAGTTTAGGACAGGGGTCCAAAAACATTCAGTACTTC | CASSLGQGSKNIQYF
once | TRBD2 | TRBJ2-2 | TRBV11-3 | TGTGCCAGCCCCTTAGGACTAGCGGGGGGGCAAACCGGGGAGCTGTTTTTT | CASPLGLAGGQTGELFF
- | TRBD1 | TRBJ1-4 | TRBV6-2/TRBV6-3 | TGTGCCAGCAGAAAACCCTCCCTCGGGACAGGTGTAGGAAAACTGTTTTTT | CASRKPSLGTGVGKLFF
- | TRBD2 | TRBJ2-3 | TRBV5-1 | TGCGCCAGCAGCGCGAGGCCTAGCGGGAGCACAGATACGCAGTATTTT | CASSARPSGSTDTQYF
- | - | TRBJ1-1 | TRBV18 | TGTGCCAGCTCACTGACGGAACGGGTAATGAACACTGAAGCTTTCTTT | CASSLTERVMNTEAFF
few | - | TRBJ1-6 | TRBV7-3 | TGTGCCAGCAGCTTAACTCACCCAGGGAAATCACCCCTCCACTTT | CASSLTHPGKSPLHF
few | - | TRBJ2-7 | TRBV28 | TGTGCCAGCCGCCCTCCCGGCAGCTCCTACGAGCAGTACTTC | CASRPPGSSYEQYF
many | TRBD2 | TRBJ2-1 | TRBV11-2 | TGTGCCAGCAGCTTACCATATGGGCGGGGGGGCGATGAGCAGTTCTTC | CASSLPYGRGGDEQFF
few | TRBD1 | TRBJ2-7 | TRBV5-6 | TGTGCCAGCAGCTTGGCTGACAGGGGAGACTACGAGCAGTACTTC | CASSLADRGDYEQYF
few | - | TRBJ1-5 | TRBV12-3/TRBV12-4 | TGTGCCAGCAGTTACGGGGGTGGGCAGCCCCAGCATTTT | CASSYGGGQPQHF
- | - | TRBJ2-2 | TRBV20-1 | TGCAGTGCTAGTAGGGGGTCGGGGACCACCGGGGAGCTGTTTTTT | CSASRGSGTTGELFF